This T cell receptor beta chain originates from a study of CD8+CD57+ T cells in acquired aplastic anemia. This CDR3 is 18 amino acids long. Germline V gene data show CDR1 as SGDLS and CDR2 as YYNGEE. The TCR beta profiling, which covered VDJ combination and CDR3 sequence, was carried out using genomic DNA as the template. One entry per CDR3 protein results from TCRdb running MiXCR on the reads. Altogether 200,000 to 250,000 distinct CDR3 sequences are present, about a third being singletons, with the ten largest covering around 1.1%. Concerning this clonotype: A read error may account for a junction end that differs from germline.

This chain links TRBV9 with TRBJ2-1; the D gene is possibly TRBD1 (6 bases). Input material: sorted CD4+, CD8+, or CD8+CD57+ T cells (not recorded which) from PBMCs. The source is a human donor in good health, serving as a control. CDR3 amino acids: CASSVAKRKGVSYNGQFF. CDR3 DNA: TGTGCCAGCAGCGTAGCTAAGAGGAAGGGGGTTTCCTACAATGGGCAGTTCTTC.